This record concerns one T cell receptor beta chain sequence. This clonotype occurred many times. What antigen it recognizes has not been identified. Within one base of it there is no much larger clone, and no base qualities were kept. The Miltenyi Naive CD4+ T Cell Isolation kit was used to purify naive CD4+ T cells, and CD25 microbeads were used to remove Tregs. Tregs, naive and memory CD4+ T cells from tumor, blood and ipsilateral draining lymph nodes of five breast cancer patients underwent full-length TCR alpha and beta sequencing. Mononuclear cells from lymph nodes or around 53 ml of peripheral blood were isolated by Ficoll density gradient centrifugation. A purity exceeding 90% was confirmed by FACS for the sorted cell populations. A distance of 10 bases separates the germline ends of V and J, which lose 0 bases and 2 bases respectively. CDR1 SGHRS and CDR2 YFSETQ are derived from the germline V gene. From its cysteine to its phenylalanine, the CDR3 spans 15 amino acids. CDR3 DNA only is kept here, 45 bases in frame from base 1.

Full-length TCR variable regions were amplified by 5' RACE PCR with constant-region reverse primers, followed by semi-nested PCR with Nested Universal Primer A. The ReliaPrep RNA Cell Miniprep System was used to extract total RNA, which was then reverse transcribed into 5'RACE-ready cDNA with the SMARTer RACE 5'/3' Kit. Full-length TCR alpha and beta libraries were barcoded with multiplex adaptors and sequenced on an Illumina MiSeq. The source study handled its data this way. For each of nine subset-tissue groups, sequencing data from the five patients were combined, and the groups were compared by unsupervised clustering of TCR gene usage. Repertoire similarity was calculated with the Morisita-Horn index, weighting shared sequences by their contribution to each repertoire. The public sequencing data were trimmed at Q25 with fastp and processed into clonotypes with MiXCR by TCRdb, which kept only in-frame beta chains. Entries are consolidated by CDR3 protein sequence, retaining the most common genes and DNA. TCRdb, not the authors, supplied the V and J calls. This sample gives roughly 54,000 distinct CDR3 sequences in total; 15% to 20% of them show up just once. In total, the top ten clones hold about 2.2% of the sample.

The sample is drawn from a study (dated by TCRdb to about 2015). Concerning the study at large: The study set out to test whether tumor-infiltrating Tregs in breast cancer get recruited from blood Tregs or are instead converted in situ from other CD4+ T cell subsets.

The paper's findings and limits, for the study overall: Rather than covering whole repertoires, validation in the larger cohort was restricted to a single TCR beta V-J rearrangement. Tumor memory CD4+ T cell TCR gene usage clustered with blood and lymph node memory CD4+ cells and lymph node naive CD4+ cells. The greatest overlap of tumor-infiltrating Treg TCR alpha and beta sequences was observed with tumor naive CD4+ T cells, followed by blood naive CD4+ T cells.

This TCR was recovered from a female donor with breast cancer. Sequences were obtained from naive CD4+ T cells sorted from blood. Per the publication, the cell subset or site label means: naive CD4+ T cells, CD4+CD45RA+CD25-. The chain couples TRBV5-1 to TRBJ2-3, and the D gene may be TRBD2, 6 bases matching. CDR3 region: CASSLAGLTTDTQYF. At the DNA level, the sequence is TGCGCCAGCAGCTTGGCGGGACTTACCACAGATACGCAGTATTTT.